Listed here are 18 T cell receptor beta chains from one sample, sequenced in a study of T cells after yellow fever vaccination (dated by TCRdb to the late 2010s). In light of the paper, this sample's treatment or condition label describes: live attenuated yellow fever vaccine strain. Libraries came from 5' RACE. Sequenced using an Illumina NovaSeq 6000. TCRdb reanalyzed the raw reads on its own, using fastp at Q25 for trimming and MiXCR for clone calling, and kept in-frame beta chains. Every entry covers one CDR3 protein and lists the most common genes and DNA from its rows. Here the sample has about 120,000 distinct CDR3 sequences; 8% to 10% occur a single time. Almost 40% of the sample lies in the top ten. The material was CD8+ T cells sorted from PBMCs, obtained on the day of the yellow fever booster vaccination. The receptors shown here come from a man aged 18-30 years who received the YFV17D yellow fever vaccine.

This sequence joins TRBV7-6 and TRBJ2-7; 9 bases are a match to TRBD1. CDR3 length equals 15 residues. Germline CDR1 and CDR2: SGHVS and FNYEAQ. The ends lost 5 bases at V and 2 bases at J; junction bases unmatched: 7. The CDR3, as DNA: TGTGCCAGCAGCACAGGGACAGGGAAGGCCTACGAGCAGTACTTC. Translated, it gives CASSTGTGKAYEQYF.

The chain carries TRBV4-1 and TRBJ1-2; D gene ambiguous. Per germline, CDR1 MGHRA and CDR2 YSYEKL. Trimming took 3 bases from V and 7 from J, leaving 12 bases between them. The length of the CDR3 is 13 residues. CDR3 amino acids: CASSHALPGGYTF. CDR3 bases: TGCGCCAGCAGCCACGCTCTTCCTGGTGGCTACACCTTC.

This clonotype was found a few times. The chain joins TRBV6-1 to TRBJ1-1; D is perhaps TRBD1 (5 bases). The CDR3 contains 15 residues. Germline V lookup: CDR1 MNHNS, CDR2 SASEGT. V shed 6 bases and J shed 6 bases, with 20 bases lying between them. In DNA form, the CDR3 reads TGTGCCAGCAGGACAGCGGGGGAAATTAGGTCTGAAGCTTTCTTT. It codes for CASRTAGEIRSEAFF.

The chain joins TRBV12-3 or TRBV12-4 to TRBJ2-5, with D possibly being TRBD1 or TRBD2 (5 bases each). With 5 bases removed from V and 3 bases from J, the gap between germline ends came to 13 bases. This CDR3 contains 14 residues. This CDR3 is CASSPGTDEETQYF. CDR3 DNA sequence: TGTGCCAGCAGTCCCGGGACGGATGAAGAGACCCAGTACTTC.

The chain recombines TRBV12-3 or TRBV12-4 with TRBJ2-7, with 7 positions matching TRBD1. This CDR3 has 16 residues. J was trimmed by 0 bases and V by 6 bases; bases with no gene match: 11. The DNA of the CDR3 is TGTGCCAGCAGCCGTAGCAGGGGGAAAAGCTCCTACGAGCAGTACTTC. Its translation: CASSRSRGKSSYEQYF.

This chain uses TRBV7-6 with TRBJ1-2; D possibly corresponds to TRBD1 (6 bases). Per germline, CDR1 SGHVS and CDR2 FNYEAQ. The ends were cut back, 1 base at V and 5 bases at J, with 17 bases in the middle. The CDR3 totals 16 residues. CDR3 amino acids: CASSLGLGAGLYGYTF. In DNA form, the CDR3 reads TGTGCCAGCAGCTTAGGGTTGGGGGCCGGATTATATGGCTACACCTTC.

Note on this clonotype: Germline is not matched at one junction end, which may reflect a read error. The CDR3 sequence: CASIPLGQDPTDTKYF. The CDR3 nucleotides are TGTGCCAGCATCCCGTTGGGACAGGACCCCACAGATACGAAGTATTTT. The V and J genes are TRBV5-6 and TRBJ2-3; TRBD1 matches 8 bases. The CDR3 spans 16 residues. Germline assignment: CDR1 SGHDT and CDR2 YYEEEE.

This clonotype showed up many times. CDR3 DNA sequence: TGCGCCAGCAGCCCCCGGGATAGCGCGCTACAAGAGACCCAGTACTTC. It yields the protein CASSPRDSALQETQYF. This rearrangement joins TRBV4-1 to TRBJ2-5; D may be TRBD2 (5 bases). This CDR3 region has 16 residues. Trimming took off 4 bases at V and 2 bases at J, with 17 bases between the two ends. Per the germline V gene, CDR1 is MGHRA and CDR2 is YSYEKL.

The genes are TRBV6-4 and TRBJ2-5; 8 bases map to TRBD1. The ends lost 3 bases at V and 2 bases at J; junction bases unmatched: 2. The germline gives CDR1 MRHNA, CDR2 SNTAGT. The CDR3 sequence is 14 residues long. The CDR3 loop reads CASSDRQGQETQYF. The CDR3 nucleotides are TGTGCCAGCAGTGATCGACAGGGGCAAGAGACCCAGTACTTC.

The chain joins TRBV27 to TRBJ1-1, with 12 bases fitting TRBD1. The CDR3 loop spans 17 amino acids. Germline CDR1 is MNHEY and CDR2 is SMNVEV (reference sequence). V lost 5 bases and J lost 6; bases outside the gene matches: 13. DNA for the CDR3: TGTGCCAGCAGTCTCATCTCACCGGGACAGGGGGCTTCTGAAGCTTTCTTT. This codes for CASSLISPGQGASEAFF.

The V call is TRBV29-1, the J call TRBJ2-3; D is undetermined. The ends were cut back, 3 bases at V and 5 bases at J, with 6 bases in the middle. Germline loops: CDR1 SQVTM, CDR2 ANQGSEA. The CDR3 totals 11 residues. CDR3 in DNA: TGCAGCGTTGATCGTCTAGATACGCAGTATTTT. Translated, it gives CSVDRLDTQYF.

This chain links TRBV5-1 with TRBJ2-1; D uncertain. CDR3 length equals 14 residues. The V and J ends lost 3 bases and 4 bases respectively, with 11 bases between them. Looked up from germline, CDR1 is SGHRS and CDR2 is YFSETQ. The CDR3 nucleotides are TGCGCCAGCAGCTCGTGGGATCCGTACAATGAGCAGTTCTTC. It yields the protein CASSSWDPYNEQFF.

Only a few counts were recorded for this clonotype. The chain couples TRBV14 to TRBJ2-5; D is undetermined. The length of the CDR3 is 18 residues. Trimming shortened V by 0 bases and J by 0 bases, and 17 bases separated the two germline ends. Per germline, CDR1 SGHDN and CDR2 FVKESK. Written as DNA, the CDR3 is TGTGCCAGCAGCCAAGATCTAGTTCGGGTTCCGTACCAAGAGACCCAGTACTTC. Translating gives CASSQDLVRVPYQETQYF.

The V call is TRBV12-3 or TRBV12-4, the J call TRBJ2-1; D not resolved. The V and J ends lost 6 bases and 4 bases respectively, with 10 bases between them. This CDR3 is 13 amino acids long. Here the CDR3 reads CASSQDRYNEQFF. The CDR3 region has the DNA TGTGCCAGCAGCCAAGACCGTTACAATGAGCAGTTCTTC.

This clonotype came up a few times. The chain combines TRBV11-2 with TRBJ2-1; D not resolved. Germline CDR1 reads SGHAT; CDR2 reads FQNNGV. The CDR3 sequence is 12 residues long. Trimming removed 5 bases from V and 2 bases from J, with 4 bases in between. This CDR3 is CASSGAYNEQFF. CDR3 DNA sequence: TGTGCCAGCAGCGGAGCCTACAATGAGCAGTTCTTC.

The count of this clonotype is one. The V call is TRBV5-1, the J call TRBJ1-1; D perhaps matches TRBD1 (6 bases). V lost 0 bases, J lost 4 bases, and 13 bases lay in between. This CDR3 is 15 amino acids long. CDR1 and CDR2 (germline): SGHRS, YFSETQ. The CDR3 here is CASSLAWGAGTEAFF. DNA for the CDR3: TGCGCCAGCAGCTTGGCCTGGGGGGCTGGCACTGAAGCTTTCTTT.

This clonotype came up a few times. The chain is built from TRBV19 and TRBJ2-3; 10 bases map to TRBD1. J gave up 4 bases and V 10 bases, and 8 bases lay outside the gene matches. Germline values: CDR1 LNHDA, CDR2 SQIVND (reference sequence). The CDR3 spans 14 residues. The CDR3 DNA reads as TGTGCCACCGAACCGGGACAGGGGCCAGATACGCAGTATTTT. Its protein product is CATEPGQGPDTQYF.

The chain couples TRBV20-1 to TRBJ2-7; TRBD2 agrees at 7 bases. J gave up 2 bases and V 1 base, and 11 bases lay outside the gene matches. The CDR3 consists of 16 residues. Germline V gene lookup returns CDR1 DFQATT and CDR2 SNEGSKA (reference sequence). The CDR3 DNA follows: TGCAGTGCTAGAGGCACGCCGGGGGGTCCGGCCTACGAGCAGTACTTC. It specifies CSARGTPGGPAYEQYF.